Listed below are T cell receptor beta chains from one sample, sequenced in a study of a mutant IDH1 vaccine in newly diagnosed glioma. Here immunoSEQ multiplex PCR was the method, and the copy in TCRdb shows in-frame clones only, minus some. The data contain about 60,000 clones, roughly 80% of them seen just once; the ten biggest clones take up approximately 3.8%. No antigen has been identified for these receptors. Material: PBMCs, obtained from a glioma patient whose treatment included an IDH1 peptide vaccine. The receptors here all came from a man younger than 40 with glioma. Each CDR3 is given with its conserved first and last residue. D genes are given only for firm matches. Clone size is shown for a subset of rows, as once, few, many or a class of expanded clone.

D,J,V,size,DNA,CDR3
TRBD2,TRBJ2-1,TRBV13,-,TGTGCCAGCAGCCTCCGGGAAGCGGGGACTTACAATGAGCAGTTCTTC,CASSLREAGTYNEQFF
-,TRBJ1-1,TRBV19,-,TGTGCCAGTAGTATGGGTCCGAACACTGAAGCTTTCTTT,CASSMGPNTEAFF
-,TRBJ2-7,TRBV5-5,once,TGTGCCAGCAGCCCCAGGGGAGGCTACGAGCAGTACTTC,CASSPRGGYEQYF
TRBD1,TRBJ2-7,TRBV15,few,TGTGCCACCAGCAGAGGGAGGACAGGCCCCTACGAGCAGTACTTC,CATSRGRTGPYEQYF
-,TRBJ1-1,TRBV5-4,-,TGTGCCAGCAGCTTCGAGACAGGCCGATTGAACACTGAAGCTTTCTTT,CASSFETGRLNTEAFF
-,TRBJ1-6,TRBV28,once,TGTGCCAGCAGTTTATCACATTCACCCCTCCACTTT,CASSLSHSPLHF
TRBD1,TRBJ1-1,TRBV4-1,-,TGCGCCAGCAGTCATAATGGACAGGGGGCGAGAGCTTTCTTT,CASSHNGQGARAFF
-,TRBJ1-2,TRBV5-6,-,TGTGCCAGCACCCGCCGTACCGACGGCTACACCTTC,CASTRRTDGYTF
-,TRBJ1-5,TRBV19,-,TGTGCCAGTACAGACCGCGAGCAGCCCCAGCATTTT,CASTDREQPQHF
-,TRBJ1-1,TRBV7-9,-,TGTGCCAGCGTAGCTTGGATAGGAGGCGACACTGAAGCTTTCTTT,CASVAWIGGDTEAFF
-,TRBJ2-2,TRBV29-1,-,TGCAGCGGAGGACAGGGAGGGTACACCGGGGAGCTGTTTTTT,CSGGQGGYTGELFF
TRBD2,TRBJ2-1,TRBV19,-,TGTGCCAGTAGTCTAGCGGGACGGTACAATGAGCAGTTCTTC,CASSLAGRYNEQFF
-,TRBJ1-2,TRBV19,-,TGTGCCAGTAGTATTATACCCTACACCTATGGCTACACCTTC,CASSIIPYTYGYTF
-,TRBJ1-2,TRBV18,-,TGTGCCAGCTCACCAGGGGATGGCTACACCTTC,CASSPGDGYTF
TRBD1,TRBJ2-7,TRBV9,-,TGTGCCAGCAGCCCCACAGGGGACCTACTGAGGGGATCCTACGAGCAGTACTTC,CASSPTGDLLRGSYEQYF
-,TRBJ1-4,TRBV5-1,-,TGCGCCAGCAGCTTAGAATTTAACAATGAAAAACTGTTTTTT,CASSLEFNNEKLFF
-,TRBJ2-5,TRBV7-6,-,TGTGCCAGCGGTCAGACTGCTCGCCAAGAGACCCAGTACTTC,CASGQTARQETQYF
-,TRBJ2-7,TRBV29-1,-,TGCAGCGTTGTAGTTTTGGCCGGCGAGCAGTACTTC,CSVVVLAGEQYF
TRBD1,TRBJ2-1,TRBV5-4,-,TGTGCCAGCAGCTCAGGGACAGGGGGCTACAATGAGCAGTTCTTC,CASSSGTGGYNEQFF
-,TRBJ2-3,TRBV5-4,-,TGTGCCAGCAGCTTACCGACAGGCACAGATACGCAGTATTTT,CASSLPTGTDTQYF
-,TRBJ2-5,TRBV7-6,-,TGTGCCAGCAGCCGTGAGGGAGAGACCCAGTACTTC,CASSREGETQYF
-,TRBJ1-3,TRBV29-1,once,TGCAGCGTTAGAGGCTCCTCTGGAAACACCATATATTTT,CSVRGSSGNTIYF
-,TRBJ2-1,TRBV15,few,TGTGCCACCAGCTTCCATAAGAGCTCCTACAATGAGCAGTTCTTC,CATSFHKSSYNEQFF
-,TRBJ1-4,TRBV6-5,-,TGTGCCAGCAGTTACCTCCCGGCGGGGGCGGGCGAAAAACTGTTTTTT,CASSYLPAGAGEKLFF
TRBD2,TRBJ2-3,TRBV7-9,-,TGTGCCAGCAGCGTTAGCGGGAGCACAGATACGCAGTATTTT,CASSVSGSTDTQYF
TRBD2,TRBJ2-1,TRBV18,-,TGTGCCAGCTCACTGGACGGGGGGTCCTACAATGAGCAGTTCTTC,CASSLDGGSYNEQFF
-,TRBJ2-3,TRBV15,-,TGTGCCACCAGTGGCAGTGTAAGCACAGATACGCAGTATTTT,CATSGSVSTDTQYF
-,TRBJ1-4,TRBV7-8,-,TGTGCCAGCAGCTTGCTAAGAGAAAAACTGTTTTTT,CASSLLREKLFF
-,TRBJ1-4,TRBV4-1,-,TGCGCCAGCAGCCAAGATCCGGCGACGGCAACTAATGAAAAACTGTTTTTT,CASSQDPATATNEKLFF
TRBD1,TRBJ1-1,TRBV25-1,-,TGTGCCAGCAGGCTTACAGGGGTGACTGAAGCTTTCTTT,CASRLTGVTEAFF
TRBD1,TRBJ2-1,TRBV9,few,TGTGCCAGCAGCTCGGGACAGGGGGCCGATGAGCAGTTCTTC,CASSSGQGADEQFF
TRBD2,TRBJ2-3,TRBV27,-,TGTGCCAGCAGTCGACTAGCGGGGCATATTACAGATACGCAGTATTTT,CASSRLAGHITDTQYF
TRBD1,TRBJ1-2,TRBV28,-,TGTGCCAGCAGTTCTGGGACAGTTCGCTACACCTTC,CASSSGTVRYTF
-,TRBJ1-1,TRBV5-1,-,TGCGCCAGCAGCTTGGGGGGCTGGTTGGACACTGAAGCTTTCTTT,CASSLGGWLDTEAFF
-,TRBJ2-2,TRBV28,-,TGTGCCAGCAGTTTTCGCGGTTACACCGGGGAGCTGTTTTTT,CASSFRGYTGELFF
-,TRBJ2-4,TRBV27,-,TGTGCCAGCAGACCAAGGGGGACCGGGCAGGCCAAAAACATTCAGTACTTC,CASRPRGTGQAKNIQYF
-,TRBJ2-3,TRBV28,-,TGTGCCAGCAGTTCCCCTCTGGGTTTTCATGCAGATACGCAGTATTTT,CASSSPLGFHADTQYF
-,TRBJ1-2,TRBV9,-,TGTGCCAGCAGCAAACACGGACAGCCAGCTAACTATGGCTACACCTTC,CASSKHGQPANYGYTF
TRBD2,TRBJ2-2,TRBV7-3,-,TGTGCCAGCAGCTTAAATGGCGGGAGAAGCACCGGGGAGCTGTTTTTT,CASSLNGGRSTGELFF
TRBD1,TRBJ1-1,TRBV9,-,TGTGCCAGCAGCAGACGGGGCTTCAGGGGGACGAGCACTGAAGCTTTCTTT,CASSRRGFRGTSTEAFF
TRBD1,TRBJ1-2,TRBV2,once,TGTGCCAGCACGACTGGACAGGCAGGCTACACCTTC,CASTTGQAGYTF
-,TRBJ1-3,TRBV28,once,TGTGCCAGCTCCCTCCCCGTGGGACCGACTGGCACCATATATTTT,CASSLPVGPTGTIYF
TRBD2,TRBJ2-3,TRBV9,-,TGTGCCAGCAGCGCGGGGAGGACTAGCGGGCATGATACGCAGTATTTT,CASSAGRTSGHDTQYF
TRBD2,TRBJ2-3,TRBV7-2,-,TGTGCCAGCAGCTTATGGGTAGCGGGGGGGTCGGGAACAGATACGCAGTATTTT,CASSLWVAGGSGTDTQYF
-,TRBJ1-4,TRBV18,-,TGTGCCAGCTCACCAGTGAGGGGGACTAATGAAAAACTGTTTTTT,CASSPVRGTNEKLFF
-,TRBJ1-1,TRBV6-1,-,TGTGCCAGCAGGTCAGAGTTGAACATTGAAGCTTTCTTT,CASRSELNIEAFF
-,TRBJ1-1,TRBV7-9,-,TGTGCCAGCAGCTTGGGGGGAATGAACACTGAAGCTTTCTTT,CASSLGGMNTEAFF
TRBD1,TRBJ1-2,TRBV5-5,-,TGTGCCAGCACCCTCGGGGGGGACAGGTCCTATGGCTACACCTTC,CASTLGGDRSYGYTF
-,TRBJ2-6,TRBV11-3,-,TGTGCCAGCAGCTTAGAGCGGAGCTCTGGGGCCAACGTCCTGACTTTC,CASSLERSSGANVLTF
-,TRBJ2-6,TRBV4-2,-,TGTGCCAGCAGCCAATCAGTTTTTTCTGGGGCCAACGTCCTGACTTTC,CASSQSVFSGANVLTF
-,TRBJ1-6,TRBV2,-,TGTGCCAGCACCGGCCAGGGGTCACCCCTCCACTTT,CASTGQGSPLHF
TRBD2,TRBJ2-1,TRBV5-1,-,TGCGCCAGCAGCTTGGAAGTGGCTAGCGGGATCGATGAGCAGTTCTTC,CASSLEVASGIDEQFF